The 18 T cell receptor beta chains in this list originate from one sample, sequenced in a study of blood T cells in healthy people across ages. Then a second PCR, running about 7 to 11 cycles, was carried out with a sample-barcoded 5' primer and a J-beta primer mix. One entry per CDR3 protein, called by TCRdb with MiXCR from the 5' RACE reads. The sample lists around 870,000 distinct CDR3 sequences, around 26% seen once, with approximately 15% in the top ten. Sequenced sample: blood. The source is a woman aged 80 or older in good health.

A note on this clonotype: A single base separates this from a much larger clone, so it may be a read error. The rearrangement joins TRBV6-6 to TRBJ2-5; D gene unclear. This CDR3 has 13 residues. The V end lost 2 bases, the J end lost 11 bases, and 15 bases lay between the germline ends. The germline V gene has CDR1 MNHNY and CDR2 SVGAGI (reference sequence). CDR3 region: CASSYQRGNEQYF. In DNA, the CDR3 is TGTGCCAGCAGTTACCAGCGCGGCAATGAGCAGTACTTC.

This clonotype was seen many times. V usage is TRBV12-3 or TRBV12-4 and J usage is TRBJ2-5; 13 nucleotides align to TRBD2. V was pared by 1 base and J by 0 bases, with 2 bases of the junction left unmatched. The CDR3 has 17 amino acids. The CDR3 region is CASSLGGTSGDQETQYF. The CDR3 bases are TGTGCCAGCAGTTTAGGGGGGACTAGCGGGGACCAAGAGACCCAGTACTTC.

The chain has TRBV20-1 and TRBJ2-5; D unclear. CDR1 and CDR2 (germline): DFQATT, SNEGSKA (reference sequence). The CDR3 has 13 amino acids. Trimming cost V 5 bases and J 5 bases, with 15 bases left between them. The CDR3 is CSAAASSTETQYF. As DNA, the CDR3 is TGCAGTGCTGCTGCCTCATCAACCGAGACCCAGTACTTC.

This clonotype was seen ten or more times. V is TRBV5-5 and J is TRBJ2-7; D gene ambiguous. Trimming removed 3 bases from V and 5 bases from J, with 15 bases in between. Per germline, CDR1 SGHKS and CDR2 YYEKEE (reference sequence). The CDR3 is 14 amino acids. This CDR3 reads CASSSQFRGHEQYF. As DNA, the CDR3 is TGTGCCAGCAGCTCCCAATTCCGAGGCCACGAGCAGTACTTC. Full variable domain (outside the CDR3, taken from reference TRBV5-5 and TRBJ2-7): DAGVTQSPTHLIKTRGQQVTLRCSPISGHKSVSWYQQVLGQGPQFIFQYYEKEERGRGNFPDRFSARQFPNYSSELNVNALLLGDSALYLCASSSQFRGHEQYFGPGTRLTVT.

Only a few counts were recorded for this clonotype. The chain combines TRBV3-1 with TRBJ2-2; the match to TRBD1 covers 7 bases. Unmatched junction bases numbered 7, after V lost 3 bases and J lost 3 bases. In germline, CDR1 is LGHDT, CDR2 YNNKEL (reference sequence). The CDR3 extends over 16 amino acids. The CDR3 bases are TGTGCCAGCAGCCACCCCCAGGGGGTCGACACCGGGGAGCTGTTTTTT. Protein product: CASSHPQGVDTGELFF.

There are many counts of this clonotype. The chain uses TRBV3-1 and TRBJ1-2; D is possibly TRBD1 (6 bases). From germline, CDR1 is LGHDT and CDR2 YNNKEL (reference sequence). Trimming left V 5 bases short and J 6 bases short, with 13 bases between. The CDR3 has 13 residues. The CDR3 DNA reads TGTGCCAGCAGCTTCGCGCCAGGGGATGGCTACACCTTC. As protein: CASSFAPGDGYTF.

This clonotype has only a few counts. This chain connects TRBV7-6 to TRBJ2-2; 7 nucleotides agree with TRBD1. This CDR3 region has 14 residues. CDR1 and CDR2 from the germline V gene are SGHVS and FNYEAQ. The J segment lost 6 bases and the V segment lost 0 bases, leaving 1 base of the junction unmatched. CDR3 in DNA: TGTGCCAGCAGCTTAGCAACAGGGGCCGGGGAGCTGTTTTTT. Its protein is CASSLATGAGELFF.

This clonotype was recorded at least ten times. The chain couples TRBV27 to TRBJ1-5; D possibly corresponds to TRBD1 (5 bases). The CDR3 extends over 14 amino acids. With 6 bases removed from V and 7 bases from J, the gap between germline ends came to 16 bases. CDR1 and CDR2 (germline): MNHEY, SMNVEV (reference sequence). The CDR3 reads CASSPGGVWQPQHF. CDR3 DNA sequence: TGTGCCAGCAGCCCCGGGGGGGTCTGGCAGCCCCAGCATTTT.

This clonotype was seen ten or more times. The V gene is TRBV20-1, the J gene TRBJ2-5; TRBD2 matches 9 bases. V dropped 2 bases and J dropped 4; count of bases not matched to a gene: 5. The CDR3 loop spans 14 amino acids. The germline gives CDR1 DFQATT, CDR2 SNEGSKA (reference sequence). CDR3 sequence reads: CSARLTSGRETQYF. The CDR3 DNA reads TGCAGTGCTAGACTGACTAGCGGTCGAGAGACCCAGTACTTC.

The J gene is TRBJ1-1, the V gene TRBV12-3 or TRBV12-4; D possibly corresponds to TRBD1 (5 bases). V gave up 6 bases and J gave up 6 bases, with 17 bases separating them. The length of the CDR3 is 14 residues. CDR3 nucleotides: TGTGCCAGCAGGGAGCAGGGAAGAACCGCTGAAGCTTTCTTT. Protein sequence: CASREQGRTAEAFF.

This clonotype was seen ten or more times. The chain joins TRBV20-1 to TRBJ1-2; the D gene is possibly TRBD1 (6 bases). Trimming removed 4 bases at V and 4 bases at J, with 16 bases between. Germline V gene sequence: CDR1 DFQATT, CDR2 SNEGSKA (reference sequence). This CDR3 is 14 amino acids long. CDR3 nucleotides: TGCAGTGCTACTCTCAGGGGAGAAGGCTATGGCTACACCTTC. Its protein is CSATLRGEGYGYTF.

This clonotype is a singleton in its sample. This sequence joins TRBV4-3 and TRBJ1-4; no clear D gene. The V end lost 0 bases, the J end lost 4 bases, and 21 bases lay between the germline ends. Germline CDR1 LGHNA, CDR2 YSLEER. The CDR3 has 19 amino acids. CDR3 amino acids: CASSQERIALATLNEKLFF. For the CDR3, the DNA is TGCGCCAGCAGCCAAGAAAGAATAGCCTTGGCAACCCTTAATGAAAAACTGTTTTTT.

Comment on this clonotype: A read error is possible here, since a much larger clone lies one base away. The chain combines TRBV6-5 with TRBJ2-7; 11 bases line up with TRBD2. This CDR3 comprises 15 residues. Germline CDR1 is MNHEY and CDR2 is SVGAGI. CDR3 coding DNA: TGTGCCGGCAGAAGACTAGCGGGGCAGCAGGACGAGCAGTACTTC. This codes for CAGRRLAGQQDEQYF.

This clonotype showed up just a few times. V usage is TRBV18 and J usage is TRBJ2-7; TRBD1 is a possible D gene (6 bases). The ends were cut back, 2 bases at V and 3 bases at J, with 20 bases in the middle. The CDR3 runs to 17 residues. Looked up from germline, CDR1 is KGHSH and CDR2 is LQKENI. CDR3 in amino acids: CASSPSGTKLRGYEQYF. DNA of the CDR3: TGTGCCAGCTCACCATCGGGGACAAAGCTTCGGGGCTACGAGCAGTACTTC.

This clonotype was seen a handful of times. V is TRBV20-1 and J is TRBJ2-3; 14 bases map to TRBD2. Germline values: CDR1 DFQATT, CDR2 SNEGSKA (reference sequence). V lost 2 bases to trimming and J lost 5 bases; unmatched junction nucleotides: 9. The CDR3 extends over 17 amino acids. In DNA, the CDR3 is TGCAGTGCTAGATCCGGACTAGCGGGGGGAGGGGTAGATACGCAGTATTTT. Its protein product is CSARSGLAGGGVDTQYF.

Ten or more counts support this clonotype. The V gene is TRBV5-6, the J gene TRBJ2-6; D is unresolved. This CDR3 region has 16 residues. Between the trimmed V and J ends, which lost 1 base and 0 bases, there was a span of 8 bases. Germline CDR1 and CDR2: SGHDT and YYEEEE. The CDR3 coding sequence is TGTGCCAGCAGCTTGTTGACGGACTCTGGGGCCAACGTCCTGACTTTC. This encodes CASSLLTDSGANVLTF.

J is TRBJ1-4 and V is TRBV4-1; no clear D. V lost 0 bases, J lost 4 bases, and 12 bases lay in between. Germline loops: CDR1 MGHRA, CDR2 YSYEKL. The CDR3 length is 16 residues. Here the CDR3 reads CASSQDRSRINEKLFF. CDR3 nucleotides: TGCGCCAGCAGCCAAGATAGGAGCAGAATTAATGAAAAACTGTTTTTT.

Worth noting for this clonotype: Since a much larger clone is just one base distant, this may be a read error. The CDR3 region is CAGSPAPYETQYF. CDR3 sequence (DNA): TGTGCCGGCTCACCTGCCCCGTACGAGACCCAGTACTTC. V gene TRBV18 combines with J gene TRBJ2-5; D is ambiguous. The CDR3 extends over 13 amino acids. Germline CDR1 KGHSH, CDR2 LQKENI.